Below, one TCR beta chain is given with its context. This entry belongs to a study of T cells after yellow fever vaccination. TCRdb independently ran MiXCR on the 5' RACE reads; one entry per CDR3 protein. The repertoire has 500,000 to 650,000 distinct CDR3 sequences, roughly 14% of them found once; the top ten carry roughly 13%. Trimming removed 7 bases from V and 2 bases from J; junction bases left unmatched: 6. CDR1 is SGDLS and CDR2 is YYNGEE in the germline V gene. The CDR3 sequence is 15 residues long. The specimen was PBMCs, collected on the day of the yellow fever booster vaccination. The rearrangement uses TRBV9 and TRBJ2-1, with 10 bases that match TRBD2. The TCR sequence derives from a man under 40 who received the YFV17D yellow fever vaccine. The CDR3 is CASGAGLAAYNEQFF. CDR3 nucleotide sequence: TGTGCCAGCGGGGCCGGACTAGCGGCCTACAATGAGCAGTTCTTC.